A single sample is the source of the 19 T cell receptor beta chains below, sequenced in a study of blood T cell repertoires in COVID-19. The protocol was immunoSEQ multiplex PCR, while the TCRdb copy is restricted to in-frame clones and leaves out a portion. The sample consists of over 120,000 clones, roughly 80% of them appearing once. The source material was peripheral blood. These receptors all stem from a woman aged 70 to 79 with COVID-19, enrolled during active disease.

This clone was counted once. This chain joins TRBV7-9 and TRBJ2-1, with TRBD2 matching over 16 bases. After removal of 4 bases from V and 0 bases from J, the junction contained 6 bases not matched to a gene. This CDR3 contains 19 residues. From germline, CDR1 is SEHNR and CDR2 FQNEAQ (reference sequence). The CDR3 bases are TGTGCCAGCAGCTCTCCGGGACTAGCGGGGGGGAGCTCCTACAATGAGCAGTTCTTC. Translating it yields CASSSPGLAGGSSYNEQFF. The full variable domain, in which reference TRBV7-9 and TRBJ2-1 provide the parts outside the CDR3, is DTGVSQNPRHKITKRGQNVTFRCDPISEHNRLYWYRQTLGQGPEFLTYFQNEAQLEKSRLLSDRFSAERPKGSFSTLEIQRTEQGDSAMYLCASSSPGLAGGSSYNEQFFGPGTRLTVL.

The J gene is TRBJ1-5, the V gene TRBV19; weak D call: TRBD1 (5 bases). Germline CDR1 reads LNHDA; CDR2 reads SQIVND (reference sequence). The CDR3 totals 15 residues. V was pared by 7 bases and J by 2 bases, with 15 bases between. CDR3 sequence reads: CASKVGGMGNQPQHF. The CDR3 DNA sequence: TGTGCCAGTAAGGTGGGGGGGATGGGCAATCAGCCCCAGCATTTT.

This chain uses TRBV9 with TRBJ2-3; D not resolved. The CDR3 is 14 amino acids. Germline CDR1 SGDLS, CDR2 YYNGEE. Trimming left V 0 bases short and J 5 bases short, with 10 bases between. The CDR3: CASSVGSRQDTQYF. The CDR3 DNA follows: TGTGCCAGCAGCGTAGGATCCCGACAAGATACGCAGTATTTT.

The chain recombines TRBV9 with TRBJ2-3; 7 bases fit TRBD2. The V gene end was trimmed by 4 bases and the J gene end by 1 base; junction bases not matched to a gene: 9. This CDR3 is 16 amino acids long. The germline V gene has CDR1 SGDLS and CDR2 YYNGEE. In nucleotides, the CDR3 is TGTGCCAGCAGCCCCCCCTGGGCGGGGGGCACAGATACGCAGTATTTT. Amino acid sequence: CASSPPWAGGTDTQYF.

The chain carries TRBV30 and TRBJ1-1; TRBD1 is a possible D gene (5 bases). V shed 8 bases and J shed 0 bases, with 13 bases lying between them. Per germline, CDR1 GTSNPN and CDR2 SVGIG (reference sequence). CDR3 size: 13 residues. The CDR3 reads CATGGEMNTEAFF. The DNA for the CDR3 is TGTGCCACGGGAGGGGAGATGAACACTGAAGCTTTCTTT.

This chain joins TRBV5-1 and TRBJ2-3; 12 bases map to TRBD2. CDR1 is SGHRS, CDR2 YFSETQ, per germline. V lost 7 bases, J lost 2 bases, and 11 bases stayed unmatched. The CDR3 loop spans 17 amino acids. DNA of the CDR3: TGCGCCAGCCGCTACCGACTAGCGGGGGCCCACACAGATACGCAGTATTTT. Its protein is CASRYRLAGAHTDTQYF.

The gene calls are TRBV6-6 and TRBJ1-2, with TRBD1 matching over 9 bases. This CDR3 region has 14 residues. Trimming removed 2 bases from V and 8 bases from J; junction bases left unmatched: 6. CDR1 is MNHNY and CDR2 is SVGAGI in the germline V gene (reference sequence). Here the CDR3 DNA reads TGTGCCAGCAGTTACGGGACAGGGCTCGGCGGCTACACCTTC. Translated: CASSYGTGLGGYTF.

The rearrangement uses TRBV2 and TRBJ2-3; TRBD2 aligns across 9 bases. Looked up from germline, CDR1 is SNHLY and CDR2 is FYNNEI. This CDR3 has 16 residues. The trim removed 8 bases at V and 0 bases at J, leaving 9 bases unmatched. The CDR3 DNA follows: TGTGCCAGCTATAGCGGGGGTAGAGCTAGCACAGATACGCAGTATTTT. Translation gives CASYSGGRASTDTQYF.

V is TRBV29-1 and J is TRBJ2-7; TRBD2 aligns across 7 bases. From germline, CDR1 is SQVTM and CDR2 ANQGSEA. V shed 7 bases, J shed 5 bases, and the junction held 11 bases outside the gene matches. This CDR3 region has 13 residues. CDR3 sequence (DNA): TGCAGCGCTGGGGGGGACTCATATAACGAGCAGTACTTC. It encodes CSAGGDSYNEQYF.

V and J are TRBV6-5 and TRBJ1-2; maybe TRBD1 (5 bases). CDR1 is MNHEY, CDR2 SVGAGI, per germline. Trimming stripped 7 bases from V and 7 bases from J, with 16 bases between. CDR3 size: 13 residues. This chain's CDR3 is CASTETAGGGYTF. DNA for the CDR3: TGTGCCAGCACCGAGACCGCCGGGGGTGGCTACACCTTC.

The chain is built from TRBV4-1 and TRBJ2-3; a weak D match, TRBD2 (5 bases). V gave up 1 base and J gave up 0 bases, with 17 bases separating them. The V gene's germline CDR1 is MGHRA and CDR2 YSYEKL. The CDR3 length is 18 residues. CDR3 loop: CASSQVGSAGFSTDTQYF. CDR3 DNA: TGCGCCAGCAGCCAAGTCGGTTCCGCGGGTTTCAGCACAGATACGCAGTATTTT.

The DNA of the CDR3 is TGTGCCAGCAGCACAGGTCGGACAGGGAACTATGGCTACACCTTC. This translates into CASSTGRTGNYGYTF. The V call is TRBV7-8, the J call TRBJ1-2; 8 nucleotides agree with TRBD1. Germline CDR1 reads SGHVS; CDR2 reads FQNEAQ. Trimming removed 5 bases from V and 2 bases from J; junction bases left unmatched: 7. The CDR3 runs to 15 residues.

The chain combines TRBV9 with TRBJ2-3; TRBD2 matches 14 bases. The CDR3 has 19 amino acids. Losses at the gene ends were 3 bases for V and 0 bases for J; bases not matched to a gene: 9. Germline assignment: CDR1 SGDLS and CDR2 YYNGEE. This chain's CDR3 is CASSAQTSGGGTSTDTQYF. CDR3 nucleotide sequence: TGTGCCAGCAGCGCTCAGACTAGCGGGGGGGGTACTAGCACAGATACGCAGTATTTT.

The genes are TRBV27 and TRBJ1-1; D not resolved. The germline V gene encodes CDR1 MNHEY and CDR2 SMNVEV (reference sequence). The ends were cut back, 4 bases at V and 11 bases at J, with 26 bases in the middle. The CDR3 runs 16 residues. The CDR3 coding sequence is TGTGCCAGCAGTTCGTCACGCTTTACGCGACGGGTTGAGGCTTTCTTT. Translation gives CASSSSRFTRRVEAFF.

This chain uses TRBV4-3 with TRBJ2-3; 11 bases align to TRBD2. Looked up from germline, CDR1 is LGHNA and CDR2 is YSLEER. This CDR3 region has 18 residues. With V trimmed by 4 bases and J by 0 bases, 9 bases remained unmatched. The DNA for the CDR3 is TGCGCCAGCAGCCCCTCTAGCGGGGGGACCGCTAGCACAGATACGCAGTATTTT. Translation: CASSPSSGGTASTDTQYF.

This clone has more than one count but fewer than ten. The V call is TRBV7-2, the J call TRBJ2-7; TRBD1 matches at 8 bases. The length of the CDR3 is 15 residues. Losses at the gene ends were 1 base for V and 2 bases for J; bases not matched to a gene: 4. Germline loops: CDR1 SGHTA, CDR2 FQGNSA. The CDR3 coding sequence is TGTGCCAGCAGCTTAGTACGGACAGGGCCCTACGAGCAGTACTTC. It is translated as CASSLVRTGPYEQYF. The whole variable domain, remainder taken from reference TRBV7-2 and TRBJ2-7, is GAGVSQSPSNKVTEKGKDVELRCDPISGHTALYWYRQSLGQGLEFLIYFQGNSAPDKSGLPSDRFSAERTGGSVSTLTIQRTQQEDSAVYLCASSLVRTGPYEQYFGPGTRLTVT.

The chain has TRBV9 and TRBJ1-4; D remains unclear. V was pared by 3 bases and J by 4 bases, with 10 bases between. This CDR3 is built from 14 residues. Germline values: CDR1 SGDLS, CDR2 YYNGEE. This CDR3 reads CASSARVFNEKLFF. The CDR3 nucleotides read TGTGCCAGCAGCGCCCGGGTCTTTAATGAAAAACTGTTTTTT.

The V gene is TRBV19, the J gene TRBJ1-2; 9 nucleotides match TRBD1. The V and J ends lost 3 bases and 2 bases, in that order; junction bases with no gene match: 4. The V gene's germline CDR1 is LNHDA and CDR2 SQIVND (reference sequence). The CDR3 is 15 amino acids. The CDR3 bases are TGTGCCAGTAGTATTTTCGACAGGGGGAACTATGGCTACACCTTC. Translating gives CASSIFDRGNYGYTF.

To note about this clone: The junction and the germline gene differ at one end; a read error may be behind it. The J gene is TRBJ2-7, the V gene TRBV6-5; tentative D call: TRBD1 (6 bases). CDR3 size: 13 residues. The V gene's germline CDR1 is MNHEY and CDR2 SVGAGI. This CDR3 is CASRHLQTGIYDF. The CDR3 DNA reads as TGTGCCAGCAGACACTTACAAACAGGGATATATGACTTC.